The sequence of this T cell receptor beta chain was determined in a study of T cell repertoires in cytomegalovirus infection. About the study: Indicated by public TCR beta signatures were CMV infection and matching HLA type. Study-level findings and limits: CMV carriers with the relevant HLA were identified by cumulative public TCR beta family frequency. The response measured ex vivo was dominated by TCR beta clonotypes (HLA-C-restricted and CMV-specific).

Via MiXCR, TCRdb re-called the reads, giving one row per CDR3 protein. The sample records around 530,000 distinct CDR3 sequences, approximately 26% being singletons. Germline loops: CDR1 MGHDK, CDR2 SYGVNS. The V end was cut by 0 bases, the J end by 0 bases, with 8 bases between. This CDR3 has 15 amino acids. With respect to this clonotype: Its antigen remains unidentified.

This TCR was sampled from a human donor in good health (CMV status not recorded). Some clones in this sample may be carry-over from other donors' samples. The source material was PBMCs. The chain links TRBV25-1 to TRBJ1-1; D perhaps matches TRBD1 (5 bases). CDR3 amino acids: CASSEYRGVNTEAFF. The CDR3 coding sequence is TGTGCCAGCAGTGAATACCGGGGGGTGAACACTGAAGCTTTCTTT.